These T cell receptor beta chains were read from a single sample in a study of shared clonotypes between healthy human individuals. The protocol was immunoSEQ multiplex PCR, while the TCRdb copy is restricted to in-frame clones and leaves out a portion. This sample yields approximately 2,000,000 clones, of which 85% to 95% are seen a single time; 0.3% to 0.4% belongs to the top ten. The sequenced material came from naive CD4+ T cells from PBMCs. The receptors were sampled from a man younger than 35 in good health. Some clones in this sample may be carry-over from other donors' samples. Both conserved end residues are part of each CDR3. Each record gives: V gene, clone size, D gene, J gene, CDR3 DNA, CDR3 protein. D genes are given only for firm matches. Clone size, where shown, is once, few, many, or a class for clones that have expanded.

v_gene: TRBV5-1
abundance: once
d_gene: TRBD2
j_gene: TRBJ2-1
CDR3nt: TGCGCCAGCAGCCACCCAACCGGGACTAGCGGGAGTTCCTACAATGAGCAGTTCTTC
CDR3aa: CASSHPTGTSGSSYNEQFF

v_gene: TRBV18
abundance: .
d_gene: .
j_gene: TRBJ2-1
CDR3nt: TGTGCCAGCTCCCCCTGGGGTCTCCAGACCTCCTACAATGAGCAGTTCTTC
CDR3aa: CASSPWGLQTSYNEQFF

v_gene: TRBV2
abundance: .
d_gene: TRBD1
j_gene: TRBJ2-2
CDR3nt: TGTGCCAGCAGTGAGTTAACAGGGGGAACCGGGGAGCTGTTTTTT
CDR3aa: CASSELTGGTGELFF

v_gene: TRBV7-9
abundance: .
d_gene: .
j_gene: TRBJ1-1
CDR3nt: TGTGCCAGCAGCTCCACACAGGGTATTGGCGCTGAAGCTTTCTTT
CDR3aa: CASSSTQGIGAEAFF

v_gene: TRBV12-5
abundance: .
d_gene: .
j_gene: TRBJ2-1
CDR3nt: TGTGCTAGTGGTTTGGTCCTAGGGGAGGCTCATGAGCAGTTCTTC
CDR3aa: CASGLVLGEAHEQFF

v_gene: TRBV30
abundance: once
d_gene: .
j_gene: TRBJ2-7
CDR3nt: TGTGCCTGGAGTGTGGCTCCCTCTCTACTCTTATTC
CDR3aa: CAWSVAPSLLLF

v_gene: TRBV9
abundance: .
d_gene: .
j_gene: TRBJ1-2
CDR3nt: TGTGCCAGCAGCGTATCCCCGACGCTTTCACAGGGAACTGGCTACACCTTC
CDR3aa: CASSVSPTLSQGTGYTF

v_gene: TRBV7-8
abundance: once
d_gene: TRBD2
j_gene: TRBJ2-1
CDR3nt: TGTGCCAGCAGCTCGGGACTAGCGGACTACAATGAGCAGTTCTTC
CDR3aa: CASSSGLADYNEQFF

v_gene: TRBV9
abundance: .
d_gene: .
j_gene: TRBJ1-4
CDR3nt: TGTGCCAGCAGGAGGGGTCCGGATGAAAAACTGTTTTTT
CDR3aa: CASRRGPDEKLFF

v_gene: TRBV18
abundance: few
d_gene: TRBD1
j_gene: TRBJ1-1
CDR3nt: TGTGCCAGCTCAGCCTCACAGGGGGGGAACACTGAAGCTTTCTTT
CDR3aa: CASSASQGGNTEAFF

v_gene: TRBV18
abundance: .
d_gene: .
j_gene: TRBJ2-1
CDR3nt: TGTGCCAGCTCACCACAGACCAATGAGCAGTTCTTC
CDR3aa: CASSPQTNEQFF

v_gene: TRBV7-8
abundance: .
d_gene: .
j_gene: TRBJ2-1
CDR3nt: TGTGCCAGCACCGGTGGCCCCCGGGGGCAGTTCTTC
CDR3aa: CASTGGPRGQFF

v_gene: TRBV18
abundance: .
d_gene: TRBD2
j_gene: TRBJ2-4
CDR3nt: TGTGCCAGCTCATATGCGACTAGCGGGAGGGGAGCCAAAAACATTCAGTACTTC
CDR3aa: CASSYATSGRGAKNIQYF

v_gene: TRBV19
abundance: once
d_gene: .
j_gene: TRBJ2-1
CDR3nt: TGTGCCAGTAGTATTGTGGCGGGACAGAGAAATGAGCAGTTCTTC
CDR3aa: CASSIVAGQRNEQFF

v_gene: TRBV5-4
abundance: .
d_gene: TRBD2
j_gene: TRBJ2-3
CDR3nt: TGTGCCAGCAGCTTGGCCGGAATCGGGCTAGCGGTCCCCCGAGATACGCAGTATTTT
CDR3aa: CASSLAGIGLAVPRDTQYF

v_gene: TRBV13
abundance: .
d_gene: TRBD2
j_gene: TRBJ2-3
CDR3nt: TGTGCCAGCAGCATAAGACCGGGACTAGGAGGGGATACGCAGTATTTT
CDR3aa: CASSIRPGLGGDTQYF

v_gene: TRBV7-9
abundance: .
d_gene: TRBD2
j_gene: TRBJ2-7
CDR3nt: TGTGCCAGCAGCTCCCTCGGGACTAGCGGGAGGGCCGTCTACGAGCAGTACTTC
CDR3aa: CASSSLGTSGRAVYEQYF

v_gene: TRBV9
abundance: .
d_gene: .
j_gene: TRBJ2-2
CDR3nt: TGTGCCAGCAGCGTAGCTACCGGGTCGAACACCGGGGAGCTGTTTTTT
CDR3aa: CASSVATGSNTGELFF

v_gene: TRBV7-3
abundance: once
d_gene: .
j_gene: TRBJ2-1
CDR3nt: TGTGCCAGCAGCTTAAGGGCAGAATCCTACAATGAGCAGTTCTTC
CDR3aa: CASSLRAESYNEQFF

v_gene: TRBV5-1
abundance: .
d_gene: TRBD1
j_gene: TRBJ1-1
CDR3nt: TGCGCCAGCAGCCCGCGACAGGGGGAGAACACTGAAGCTTTCTTT
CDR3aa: CASSPRQGENTEAFF

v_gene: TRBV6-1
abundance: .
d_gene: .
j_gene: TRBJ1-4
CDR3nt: TGTGCCAGTACAGGGTGGACTAATGAAAAACTGTTTTTT
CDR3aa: CASTGWTNEKLFF

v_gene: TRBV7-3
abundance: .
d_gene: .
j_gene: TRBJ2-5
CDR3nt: TGTGCCAGCAGCCGGGGAGGTTCGGGAGAGACCCAGTACTTC
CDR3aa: CASSRGGSGETQYF

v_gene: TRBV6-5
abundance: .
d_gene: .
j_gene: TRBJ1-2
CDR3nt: TGTGCCAGCAGTTACACCAGCCTAAGGAATGACTATGGCTACACCTTC
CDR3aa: CASSYTSLRNDYGYTF

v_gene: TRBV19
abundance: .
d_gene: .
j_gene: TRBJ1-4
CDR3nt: TGTGCCAGTAGTATAGATCTATTTCGGGCAGGGAAGATTTTT
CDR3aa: CASSIDLFRAGKIF

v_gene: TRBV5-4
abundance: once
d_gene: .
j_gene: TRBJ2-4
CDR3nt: TGTGCCAGCAGCTTGGACTCAGTAAAAAACATTCAGTACTTC
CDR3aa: CASSLDSVKNIQYF

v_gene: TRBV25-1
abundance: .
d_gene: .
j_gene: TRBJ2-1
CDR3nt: TGTGCCAGCGCCGAGCGCGGTGTAGGTGAGCAGTTCTTC
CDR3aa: CASAERGVGEQFF

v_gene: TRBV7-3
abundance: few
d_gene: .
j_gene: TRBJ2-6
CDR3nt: TGTGCCAGCAGCTTGAACTCTGGGGCCAACGTCCTGACTTTC
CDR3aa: CASSLNSGANVLTF

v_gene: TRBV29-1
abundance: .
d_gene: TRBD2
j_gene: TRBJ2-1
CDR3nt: TGCAGCGTTGAGACTAGCGGGACGCGATATGAGCAGTTCTTC
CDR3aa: CSVETSGTRYEQFF

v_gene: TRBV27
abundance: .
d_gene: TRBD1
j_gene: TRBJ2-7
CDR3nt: TGTGCCAGCAGTCCGCACCTCGGGACAGGGGTCGACGAGCAGTACTTC
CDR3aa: CASSPHLGTGVDEQYF

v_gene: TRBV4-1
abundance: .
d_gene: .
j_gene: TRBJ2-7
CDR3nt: .
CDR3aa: CASSPLWERRREQYF

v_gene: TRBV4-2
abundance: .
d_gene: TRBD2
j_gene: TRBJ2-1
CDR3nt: TGTGCCAGCAGCCAACCATACAGCGGGAGCGGGAATGAGCAGTTCTTC
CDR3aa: CASSQPYSGSGNEQFF

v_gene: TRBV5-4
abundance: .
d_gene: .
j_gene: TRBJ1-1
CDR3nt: TGTGCCAGCAGTTGGGGAGGATCTGAAGCTTTCTTT
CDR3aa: CASSWGGSEAFF

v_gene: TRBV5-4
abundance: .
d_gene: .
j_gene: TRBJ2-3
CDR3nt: TGTGCCAGCAGCCCTGGCGGGGGCTGGACAGATACGCAGTATTTT
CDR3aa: CASSPGGGWTDTQYF

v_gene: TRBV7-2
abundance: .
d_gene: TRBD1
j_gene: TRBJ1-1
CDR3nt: TGTGCCAGCAGCTTAGGACAGGGTAGGGGGCGGACTGAAGCTTTCTTT
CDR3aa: CASSLGQGRGRTEAFF

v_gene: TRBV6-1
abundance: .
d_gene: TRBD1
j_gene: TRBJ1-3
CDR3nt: TGTGCCAGCAGTAGCCGGGACAGGAACACCATATATTTT
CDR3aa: CASSSRDRNTIYF

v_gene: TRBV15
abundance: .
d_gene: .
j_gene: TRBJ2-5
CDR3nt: TGTGCCACCAGCAGAGACAGGCAAGAGACCCAGTACTTC
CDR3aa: CATSRDRQETQYF